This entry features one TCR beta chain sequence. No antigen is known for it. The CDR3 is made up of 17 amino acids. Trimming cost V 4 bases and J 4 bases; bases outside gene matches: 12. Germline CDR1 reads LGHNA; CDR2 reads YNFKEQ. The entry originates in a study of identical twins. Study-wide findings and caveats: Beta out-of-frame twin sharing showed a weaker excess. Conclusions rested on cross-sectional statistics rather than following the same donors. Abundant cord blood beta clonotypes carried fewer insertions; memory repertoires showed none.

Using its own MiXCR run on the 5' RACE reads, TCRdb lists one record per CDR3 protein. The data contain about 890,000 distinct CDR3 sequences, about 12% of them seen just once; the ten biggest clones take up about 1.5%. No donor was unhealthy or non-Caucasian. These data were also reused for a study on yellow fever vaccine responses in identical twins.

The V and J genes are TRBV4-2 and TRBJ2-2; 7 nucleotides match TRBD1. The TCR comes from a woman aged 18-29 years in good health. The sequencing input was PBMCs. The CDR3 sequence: CASSPLLFRGSTGELFF. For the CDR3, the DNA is TGTGCCAGCAGCCCCCTCCTTTTCAGGGGGAGCACCGGGGAGCTGTTTTTT.